These T cell receptor beta chains were read from a single sample in a study of cytomegalovirus exposure and HLA in healthy donors. Data came from immunoSEQ multiplex PCR; TCRdb stores just in-frame clones and leaves some out. The table includes 150,000 to 200,000 clones, roughly four fifths detected once. The specimen was PBMCs. The receptors derive from a man between 18 and 35 years old in good health and CMV-seronegative. The CDR3 runs from the conserved cysteine through the conserved F or W. The order of the fields is D gene, J gene, clone size, V gene, CDR3 protein, CDR3 DNA. D genes are given only for firm matches. The size of a clone is reported for some rows only, either as once, few or many, or as a class for expanded clones.

d_gene: TRBD2; j_gene: TRBJ2-7; abundance: .; v_gene: TRBV5-1; CDR3aa: CASSLASGIYEQYF; CDR3nt: TGCGCCAGCAGCTTGGCTAGCGGGATCTACGAGCAGTACTTC
d_gene: .; j_gene: TRBJ1-1; abundance: .; v_gene: TRBV14; CDR3aa: CASSPRQGTLNTEAFF; CDR3nt: TGTGCCAGCAGCCCTAGACAAGGGACACTGAACACTGAAGCTTTCTTT
d_gene: TRBD1; j_gene: TRBJ2-7; abundance: .; v_gene: TRBV9; CDR3aa: CASSVDPTGVHEQYF; CDR3nt: TGTGCCAGCAGCGTAGATCCCACAGGGGTGCACGAGCAGTACTTC
d_gene: .; j_gene: TRBJ1-2; abundance: .; v_gene: TRBV27; CDR3aa: CASSLSSGVNGYTF; CDR3nt: TGTGCCAGCAGTTTATCATCGGGGGTGAATGGCTACACCTTC
d_gene: TRBD1; j_gene: TRBJ1-1; abundance: .; v_gene: TRBV5-1; CDR3aa: CASSSQGVAFF; CDR3nt: TGCGCCAGCAGCTCACAGGGGGTGGCTTTCTTT
d_gene: .; j_gene: TRBJ1-1; abundance: .; v_gene: TRBV27; CDR3aa: CASSIRRNTEAFF; CDR3nt: TGTGCCAGCAGTATCCGTAGGAACACTGAAGCTTTCTTT
d_gene: TRBD2; j_gene: TRBJ2-1; abundance: .; v_gene: TRBV5-4; CDR3aa: CASIGLGSGRDPFF; CDR3nt: TGTGCCAGCATTGGACTGGGTAGCGGGAGGGACCCGTTCTTC
d_gene: TRBD2; j_gene: TRBJ2-1; abundance: few; v_gene: TRBV9; CDR3aa: CASSVGGGGASYNEQFF; CDR3nt: TGTGCCAGCAGCGTGGGGGGCGGGGGGGCCTCCTACAATGAGCAGTTCTTC
d_gene: TRBD2; j_gene: TRBJ2-2; abundance: .; v_gene: TRBV5-1; CDR3aa: CASSPSGTGELFF; CDR3nt: TGCGCCAGCAGTCCTAGCGGGACCGGGGAGCTGTTTTTT
d_gene: TRBD2; j_gene: TRBJ2-1; abundance: .; v_gene: TRBV9; CDR3aa: CASSGKTSVYNEQFF; CDR3nt: TGTGCCAGCAGCGGAAAGACTAGCGTGTACAATGAGCAGTTCTTC
d_gene: .; j_gene: TRBJ2-7; abundance: .; v_gene: TRBV6-6; CDR3aa: CASRTGTSLGEQYF; CDR3nt: TGTGCCAGCAGAACCGGGACTTCTCTGGGCGAGCAGTACTTC
d_gene: TRBD1; j_gene: TRBJ1-2; abundance: .; v_gene: TRBV10-1; CDR3aa: CASSVDRDYGYTF; CDR3nt: TGCGCCAGCAGTGTGGACAGGGACTATGGCTACACCTTC
d_gene: TRBD2; j_gene: TRBJ2-1; abundance: .; v_gene: TRBV28; CDR3aa: CASSHLFGTSGRDEQFF; CDR3nt: TGTGCCAGCAGTCATCTATTCGGGACTAGCGGGAGGGATGAGCAGTTCTTC
d_gene: .; j_gene: TRBJ2-4; abundance: .; v_gene: TRBV5-6; CDR3aa: CASSLRLSSSKNIQYF; CDR3nt: TGTGCCAGCAGCTTGAGACTCAGCTCTTCCAAAAACATTCAGTACTTC
d_gene: .; j_gene: TRBJ2-7; abundance: .; v_gene: TRBV11-2; CDR3aa: CASSGPFLGVYEQYF; CDR3nt: TGTGCCAGCAGCGGCCCATTTTTAGGGGTCTACGAGCAGTACTTC
d_gene: .; j_gene: TRBJ2-7; abundance: .; v_gene: TRBV2; CDR3aa: CASARSSYEQYF; CDR3nt: TGTGCCAGCGCCAGAAGCTCCTACGAGCAGTACTTC
d_gene: .; j_gene: TRBJ1-1; abundance: .; v_gene: TRBV6-5; CDR3aa: CASSLERTGDEAFF; CDR3nt: TGTGCCAGCAGTCTTGAGAGGACTGGTGATGAAGCTTTCTTT
d_gene: TRBD1; j_gene: TRBJ1-3; abundance: .; v_gene: TRBV10-3; CDR3aa: CAIRRTGGGNTIYF; CDR3nt: TGTGCCATCAGACGGACAGGGGGAGGAAACACCATATATTTT
d_gene: TRBD1; j_gene: TRBJ2-1; abundance: .; v_gene: TRBV27; CDR3aa: CASRWDRLPYNEQFF; CDR3nt: TGTGCCAGCAGATGGGACAGACTGCCCTACAATGAGCAGTTCTTC
d_gene: TRBD2; j_gene: TRBJ2-1; abundance: .; v_gene: TRBV7-2; CDR3aa: CASSALLARGQFF; CDR3nt: TGTGCCAGCAGCGCACTACTAGCGAGGGGGCAGTTCTTC
d_gene: .; j_gene: TRBJ2-1; abundance: .; v_gene: TRBV7-9; CDR3aa: CASSWQGRGFGAEQFF; CDR3nt: TGTGCCAGCAGCTGGCAGGGGCGGGGGTTTGGTGCTGAGCAGTTCTTC
d_gene: TRBD1; j_gene: TRBJ2-2; abundance: .; v_gene: TRBV5-1; CDR3aa: CASSRTGTASGTGELFF; CDR3nt: TGCGCCAGCAGCAGGACCGGGACAGCATCTGGGACCGGGGAGCTGTTTTTT
d_gene: TRBD2; j_gene: TRBJ2-1; abundance: .; v_gene: TRBV7-2; CDR3aa: CATRLAGGAEQFF; CDR3nt: TGTGCCACCAGACTAGCGGGAGGGGCTGAGCAGTTCTTC
d_gene: .; j_gene: TRBJ1-4; abundance: .; v_gene: TRBV13; CDR3aa: CASSSSPMATNEKLFF; CDR3nt: TGTGCCAGCAGCTCAAGCCCCATGGCAACTAATGAAAAACTGTTTTTT
d_gene: .; j_gene: TRBJ1-5; abundance: .; v_gene: TRBV4-3; CDR3aa: CASSQAAQGKAPQHF; CDR3nt: TGCGCCAGCAGCCAAGCCGCACAGGGTAAAGCGCCCCAGCATTTT
d_gene: .; j_gene: TRBJ2-1; abundance: few; v_gene: TRBV11-2; CDR3aa: CASTTIDKVLAGVDDEQFF; CDR3nt: TGTGCCAGCACCACGATAGATAAAGTGCTGGCAGGGGTGGACGATGAGCAGTTCTTC
d_gene: TRBD2; j_gene: TRBJ2-1; abundance: .; v_gene: TRBV29-1; CDR3aa: CSVRGLPGLAGPYNEQFF; CDR3nt: TGCAGCGTCAGGGGACTGCCGGGACTAGCGGGTCCCTACAATGAGCAGTTCTTC
d_gene: .; j_gene: TRBJ2-7; abundance: .; v_gene: TRBV30; CDR3aa: CAWSVARSEQYF; CDR3nt: TGTGCCTGGAGTGTAGCGAGAAGCGAGCAGTACTTC
d_gene: TRBD1; j_gene: TRBJ2-5; abundance: .; v_gene: TRBV23-1; CDR3aa: CASSASLGQGSLKTQYF; CDR3nt: TGCGCCAGCAGCGCCTCCTTGGGACAGGGTTCGTTAAAGACCCAGTACTTC
d_gene: .; j_gene: TRBJ2-1; abundance: .; v_gene: TRBV4-2; CDR3aa: CASRPDARGEQFF; CDR3nt: TGTGCCAGCAGACCCGACGCTAGGGGTGAGCAGTTCTTC
d_gene: .; j_gene: TRBJ2-1; abundance: once; v_gene: TRBV28; CDR3aa: CASSSLPPLSQSYNEQFF; CDR3nt: TGTGCCAGCAGTTCCCTTCCGCCCCTCTCCCAGTCCTACAATGAGCAGTTCTTC
d_gene: .; j_gene: TRBJ2-4; abundance: once; v_gene: TRBV10-3; CDR3aa: CAISEGVGNIQYF; CDR3nt: TGTGCCATCAGTGAAGGGGTGGGAAACATTCAGTACTTC
d_gene: .; j_gene: TRBJ1-6; abundance: .; v_gene: TRBV28; CDR3aa: CASSSPSSPLHF; CDR3nt: TGTGCCAGCAGTTCCCCCTCCTCACCCCTCCACTTT
d_gene: .; j_gene: TRBJ2-1; abundance: .; v_gene: TRBV4-3; CDR3aa: CASSHPQNNEQFF; CDR3nt: TGCGCCAGCAGCCACCCACAAAACAATGAGCAGTTCTTC
d_gene: .; j_gene: TRBJ2-4; abundance: once; v_gene: TRBV4-2; CDR3aa: CASSQAALSQNIQYF; CDR3nt: TGTGCCAGCAGCCAAGCAGCCCTTAGCCAAAACATTCAGTACTTC
d_gene: TRBD2; j_gene: TRBJ2-1; abundance: .; v_gene: TRBV15; CDR3aa: CATSSAGTSSWAPQFF; CDR3nt: TGTGCCACCAGCAGCGCCGGGACTAGCTCATGGGCCCCCCAGTTCTTC
d_gene: .; j_gene: TRBJ2-1; abundance: .; v_gene: TRBV5-1; CDR3aa: CASSLTQGLEFF; CDR3nt: TGCGCCAGCAGCTTGACCCAGGGGCTGGAGTTCTTC
d_gene: TRBD2; j_gene: TRBJ2-1; abundance: .; v_gene: TRBV5-4; CDR3aa: CASLDAGGLTYNEQFF; CDR3nt: TGTGCCAGCCTGGACGCGGGAGGCCTCACCTACAATGAGCAGTTCTTC
d_gene: TRBD2; j_gene: TRBJ2-2; abundance: .; v_gene: TRBV15; CDR3aa: CATSIAGGSGELFF; CDR3nt: TGTGCCACCAGTATAGCGGGGGGTTCCGGGGAGCTGTTTTTT
d_gene: .; j_gene: TRBJ1-1; abundance: once; v_gene: TRBV6-5; CDR3aa: CASTPPGGFGAFF; CDR3nt: TGTGCCAGCACCCCACCTGGGGGGTTTGGCGCTTTCTTT
d_gene: .; j_gene: TRBJ1-1; abundance: .; v_gene: TRBV9; CDR3aa: CASSVEPTGGAEAFF; CDR3nt: TGTGCCAGCAGCGTAGAGCCCACCGGAGGCGCTGAAGCTTTCTTT
d_gene: TRBD1; j_gene: TRBJ1-1; abundance: .; v_gene: TRBV27; CDR3aa: CASSLTTGGVTEAFF; CDR3nt: TGTGCCAGCAGTTTGACGACAGGGGGAGTCACTGAAGCTTTCTTT
d_gene: .; j_gene: TRBJ1-5; abundance: .; v_gene: TRBV7-9; CDR3aa: CSSSLTQDQPQHF; CDR3nt: TGTTCCAGCAGCTTAACACAGGATCAGCCCCAGCATTTT
d_gene: TRBD1; j_gene: TRBJ1-2; abundance: once; v_gene: TRBV9; CDR3aa: CASSVDSFGTAYGYTF; CDR3nt: TGTGCCAGCAGCGTAGACTCATTCGGGACAGCTTATGGCTACACCTTC
d_gene: .; j_gene: TRBJ1-1; abundance: .; v_gene: TRBV7-6; CDR3aa: CASSLENQPRAEAFF; CDR3nt: TGTGCCAGCAGCTTAGAGAATCAGCCCAGGGCTGAAGCTTTCTTT
d_gene: TRBD1; j_gene: TRBJ2-6; abundance: .; v_gene: TRBV4-1; CDR3aa: CASSQDGQGVHLGANVLTF; CDR3nt: TGCGCCAGCAGCCAAGATGGACAGGGGGTCCACTTGGGGGCCAACGTCCTGACTTTC
d_gene: .; j_gene: TRBJ2-7; abundance: .; v_gene: TRBV21-1; CDR3aa: CASSNLGTSAYEQYF; CDR3nt: TGTGCCAGCAGCAACCTCGGGACTAGCGCCTACGAGCAGTACTTC
d_gene: .; j_gene: TRBJ2-1; abundance: .; v_gene: TRBV6-6; CDR3aa: CASSYSDGGYNEQFF; CDR3nt: TGTGCCAGCAGTTACTCGGATGGAGGGTACAATGAGCAGTTCTTC
d_gene: TRBD2; j_gene: TRBJ2-5; abundance: .; v_gene: TRBV9; CDR3aa: CASSARERGLQETQYF; CDR3nt: TGTGCCAGCAGCGCCCGGGAGCGGGGGCTCCAAGAGACCCAGTACTTC
d_gene: TRBD1; j_gene: TRBJ1-4; abundance: .; v_gene: TRBV5-6; CDR3aa: CASSSGTGLNEKLFF; CDR3nt: TGTGCCAGCAGCAGTGGGACAGGTCTTAATGAAAAACTGTTTTTT
d_gene: TRBD1; j_gene: TRBJ2-1; abundance: .; v_gene: TRBV29-1; CDR3aa: CSVDGTGSYNEQFF; CDR3nt: TGCAGCGTTGACGGGACAGGGTCCTACAATGAGCAGTTCTTC
d_gene: TRBD2; j_gene: TRBJ2-3; abundance: .; v_gene: TRBV5-4; CDR3aa: CASSPPGGGRTDTQYF; CDR3nt: TGTGCCAGCAGCCCGCCGGGCGGGGGGCGTACAGATACGCAGTATTTT
d_gene: TRBD1; j_gene: TRBJ1-3; abundance: few; v_gene: TRBV5-1; CDR3aa: CASSPSGGGNTIYF; CDR3nt: TGCGCCAGCAGCCCATCAGGGGGCGGAAACACCATATATTTT
d_gene: TRBD1; j_gene: TRBJ2-5; abundance: .; v_gene: TRBV11-1; CDR3aa: CASSLGRWTGRETQYF; CDR3nt: TGTGCCAGCAGCTTAGGCCGATGGACAGGGAGGGAGACCCAGTACTTC
d_gene: TRBD2; j_gene: TRBJ2-7; abundance: once; v_gene: TRBV28; CDR3aa: CASSAVLAGDYEQYF; CDR3nt: TGTGCCAGCAGCGCCGTCCTAGCGGGGGACTACGAGCAGTACTTC
d_gene: TRBD2; j_gene: TRBJ2-5; abundance: .; v_gene: TRBV11-2; CDR3aa: CASSQGLLSGISETQYF; CDR3nt: TGTGCCAGCAGCCAGGGCCTCCTTAGCGGGATATCGGAGACCCAGTACTTC
d_gene: TRBD2; j_gene: TRBJ2-3; abundance: .; v_gene: TRBV9; CDR3aa: CASSVGAGITDTQYF; CDR3nt: TGTGCCAGCAGCGTAGGAGCGGGGATCACAGATACGCAGTATTTT
d_gene: TRBD1; j_gene: TRBJ2-3; abundance: .; v_gene: TRBV7-9; CDR3aa: CASSPAAQGTDTQYF; CDR3nt: TGTGCCAGCAGTCCAGCGGCACAGGGGACAGATACGCAGTATTTT
d_gene: .; j_gene: TRBJ1-2; abundance: .; v_gene: TRBV9; CDR3aa: CASSVGEGHSNGYTF; CDR3nt: TGTGCCAGCAGCGTGGGGGAGGGACATTCGAATGGCTACACCTTC
d_gene: .; j_gene: TRBJ2-7; abundance: .; v_gene: TRBV21-1; CDR3aa: CASSKGAFGYSYEQYF; CDR3nt: TGTGCCAGCAGCAAAGGGGCCTTCGGATACTCCTACGAGCAGTACTTC